These 6 T cell receptor beta chains originate from one sample sequenced in a study of cytomegalovirus exposure and HLA in healthy donors. Primers for the PCR totalled 60 Vbeta and 13 Jbeta. Method: immunoSEQ multiplex PCR; TCRdb's copy keeps in-frame clones and lacks some. The sample carries fewer than 110,000 clones, approximately 74% recorded once. The sample was PBMCs. All receptors derive from a woman in her forties in good health and CMV-seropositive.

This chain uses TRBV4-1 with TRBJ1-2; 7 bases match TRBD1. Germline loops: CDR1 MGHRA, CDR2 YSYEKL. Germline trimming cut 4 bases from V and 4 bases from J; bases unmatched to any gene: 6. The CDR3 has 14 amino acids. The DNA of the CDR3 is TGCGCCAGCAGCCGGGAGACAGGGAGCTATGGCTACACCTTC. It yields the protein CASSRETGSYGYTF.

The chain employs TRBV29-1 and TRBJ1-1; 8 nucleotides match TRBD1. The CDR3 is 13 residues long. Germline lookup yields CDR1 SQVTM and CDR2 ANQGSEA. The CDR3 here is CSGYIDRGTEAFF. The CDR3 nucleotides are TGCAGTGGTTACATTGACAGGGGCACTGAAGCTTTCTTT.

As to this clone: A junction end diverges from the germline sequence, so it may reflect a read error. CDR3 sequence (DNA): TGTGCTAGCAGCTCAGGTTTTAACACTGAAGCTTTCTTT. The encoded protein is CASSSGFNTEAFF. The gene calls are TRBV7-7 and TRBJ1-1, with no clear D. CDR3 length: 13 residues. CDR1 is SSHAT, CDR2 FNYEAQ, per germline (reference sequence).

The chain employs TRBV6-1 and TRBJ1-2, with a tentative D call TRBD1 (5 bases). V was pared by 3 bases and J by 3 bases, with 11 bases between. Germline lookup yields CDR1 MNHNS and CDR2 SASEGT. This CDR3 has 14 amino acids. The chain's CDR3 is CASSETSGYYGYTF. CDR3 sequence (DNA): TGTGCCAGCAGTGAGACGTCAGGGTACTATGGCTACACCTTC.

This chain links TRBV4-3 with TRBJ2-1; 9 bases agree with TRBD2. The junction had 4 bases not matched to a gene; V was cut back by 1 base and J by 6 bases. CDR3 length: 15 residues. Germline V gene lookup returns CDR1 LGHNA and CDR2 YSLEER. The CDR3, as DNA: TGCGCCAGCAGCCAAGCGAGCGGGGGGTTCAATGAGCAGTTCTTC. Residues: CASSQASGGFNEQFF.

The chain recombines TRBV29-1 with TRBJ2-5; D unclear. Germline V gene sequence: CDR1 SQVTM, CDR2 ANQGSEA. The CDR3 loop spans 11 amino acids. Trimming left V 5 bases short and J 4 bases short, with 8 bases between. CDR3 in DNA: TGCAGCGTTTTGGCTGTAGAGACCCAGTACTTC. Residues: CSVLAVETQYF.